Each of the 18 T cell receptor beta chains below was sequenced from the same sample in a study of regulatory T cells in long-lasting Graves disease. Time point given: newly diagnosed GD, antithyroid drugs for less than 3 months. Construction of the TCR library relied on RNA isolated from PBMCs. Through Arm-PCR of CDR3 regions and iRepertoire HTBI primers, TCR beta libraries were built. TCRdb recomputed calls from the multiplex PCR reads with MiXCR, one row per CDR3 protein. The data show hundreds of thousands of distinct CDR3 sequences, more than 15% seen once. This same sample was also part of a study on T cells in Graves' hyperthyroidism and ophthalmopathy.

Sample: peripheral blood mononuclear cells (PBMCs), taken at new diagnosis, from a patient treated with antithyroid drugs. The receptors were sampled from a man younger than 30 with Graves disease.

This clonotype has a count of ten or more. V and J are TRBV30 and TRBJ1-5; D is unresolved. Germline V gene sequence: CDR1 GTSNPN, CDR2 SVGIG (reference sequence). Trimming removed 2 bases at V and 5 bases at J, with 13 bases between. This CDR3 has 14 residues. The chain's CDR3 is CAWSQVGDYQPQHF. The CDR3 nucleotides read TGTGCCTGGAGTCAAGTCGGTGATTATCAGCCCCAGCATTTT.

This clonotype has at least ten counts. A much larger clone differs by one base, so this may be a read error. The genes are TRBV2 and TRBJ2-1, with 12 nucleotides matching TRBD2. CDR3 length equals 15 residues. V lost 1 base to trimming and J lost 6 bases; unmatched junction nucleotides: 1. CDR1 and CDR2 from the germline V gene are SNHLY and FYNNEI. The CDR3 spells CASSEGTSGINEQFF. CDR3 in DNA: TGTGCCAGCAGTGAAGGGACTAGCGGGATCAATGAGCAGTTCTTC. Complete variable domain (other parts from reference TRBV2 and TRBJ2-1): EPEVTQTPSHQVTQMGQEVILRCVPISNHLYFYWYRQILGQKVEFLVSFYNNEISEKSEIFDDQFSVERPDGSNFTLKIRSTKLEDSAMYFCASSEGTSGINEQFFGPGTRLTVL.

This clonotype was seen only a few times. The chain recombines TRBV30 with TRBJ2-3, with unresolved D. V lost 2 bases and J lost 2, with 11 bases in between. In germline, CDR1 is GTSNPN, CDR2 SVGIG (reference sequence). This CDR3 is 14 amino acids long. CDR3 residues: CAWSTGQNTDTQYF. The CDR3 DNA reads TGTGCCTGGAGTACCGGGCAGAACACAGATACGCAGTATTTT.

The chain uses TRBV13 and TRBJ2-7, with D possibly matching TRBD2 (6 bases). Trimming shortened V by 5 bases and J by 6 bases, and 11 bases separated the two germline ends. The germline V gene has CDR1 PRHDT and CDR2 FYEKMQ (reference sequence). The CDR3 contains 12 residues. Here the CDR3 reads CASSTGTGEQYF. CDR3 DNA: TGTGCCAGCAGCACCGGGACTGGCGAGCAGTACTTC.

This clonotype occurred many times. V usage is TRBV7-9 and J usage is TRBJ2-7; TRBD1 aligns across 7 bases. Unmatched junction bases numbered 10, after V lost 4 bases and J lost 4 bases. Germline V CDR1 and CDR2: SEHNR, FQNEAQ (reference sequence). The length of the CDR3 is 15 residues. The CDR3 DNA reads TGTGCCAGCAGCTCAAACCCGACAGGGTTTTACGAGCAGTACTTC. Its translation: CASSSNPTGFYEQYF.

This clonotype showed up many times. The chain couples TRBV27 to TRBJ2-7, with 7 bases lining up with TRBD1. V was pared by 5 bases and J by 3 bases, with 7 bases of the junction left unmatched. Germline V CDR1 and CDR2: MNHEY, SMNVEV (reference sequence). The CDR3 totals 14 residues. Here the CDR3 reads CASSLRTGLYEQYF. The CDR3, as DNA: TGTGCCAGCAGTCTTCGGACAGGCCTCTACGAGCAGTACTTC.

This clonotype was counted at least ten times. The V gene is TRBV28, the J gene TRBJ1-2; D is uncertain. The CDR3 contains 13 residues. Germline V gene sequence: CDR1 MDHEN, CDR2 SYDVKM. The V end was cut by 4 bases, the J end by 0 bases, with 6 bases between. The CDR3, as DNA: TGTGCCAGCAGTTCAGAAGCTAACTATGGCTACACCTTC. Translation gives CASSSEANYGYTF.

V usage is TRBV5-6 and J usage is TRBJ2-7, with a possible D match to TRBD1 (7 bases). Deletions cut 4 bases from V and 5 bases from J, with 22 bases between. CDR1 and CDR2 from the germline V gene are SGHDT and YYEEEE. The CDR3 spans 16 residues. The CDR3 nucleotides are TGTGCCAGCAGCCGGAGGGGGCCCCGAGGGGGTCACGAGCAGTACTTC. Translated: CASSRRGPRGGHEQYF.

The CDR3 protein is CRASLALYNEQFF. The CDR3, as DNA: TGCAGGGCGTCCCTAGCGCTTTACAATGAGCAGTTCTTC. The chain uses TRBV20-1 and TRBJ2-1, with a possible D match to TRBD2 (6 bases). Germline V gene data show CDR1 as DFQATT and CDR2 as SNEGSKA (reference sequence). The length of the CDR3 is 13 residues.

This clonotype occurred a few times. The V call is TRBV6-6, the J call TRBJ1-3; D remains unclear. V lost 8 bases and J lost 0, with 11 bases in between. Germline V gene sequence: CDR1 MNHNY, CDR2 SVGAGI (reference sequence). The CDR3 length is 14 residues. This CDR3 is CASHNTASGNTIYF. CDR3 nucleotide sequence: TGTGCCAGCCACAACACAGCCTCTGGAAACACCATATATTTT.

This clonotype was detected many times. The limits of the CDR3 on the DNA are not certain, so only TCRdb's listed CDR3 is given. The chain joins TRBV28 to TRBJ1-1; the table's D call, TRBD1, was not checked against the DNA. From its first to its last residue, the CDR3 has 16 amino acids. CDR1 MDHEN and CDR2 SYDVKM come from the germline V gene. The CDR3 spells CASSSSGRGGVTEAFF.

This chain joins TRBV30 and TRBJ1-3, with D maybe TRBD1 (6 bases). Germline CDR1 and CDR2: GTSNPN and SVGIG (reference sequence). The V and J ends lost 2 bases and 0 bases respectively, with 14 bases between them. The CDR3 consists of 16 residues. In nucleotides, the CDR3 is TGTGCCTGGAGTTGGGACATTCGTATCTCTGGAAACACCATATATTTT. It yields the protein CAWSWDIRISGNTIYF. The whole variable domain, filled in from reference TRBV30 and TRBJ1-3, reads SQTIHQWPATLVQPVGSPLSLECTVEGTSNPNLYWYRQAAGRGLQLLFYSVGIGQISSEVPQNLSASRPQDRQFILSSKKLLLSDSGFYLCAWSWDIRISGNTIYFGEGSWLTVV.

In this sample, this clonotype turned up a few times. J is TRBJ1-5 and V is TRBV19, with no clear D. The CDR3 consists of 15 residues. Deletions cut 3 bases from V and 7 bases from J, with 16 bases between. CDR1 is LNHDA, CDR2 SQIVND, per germline (reference sequence). CDR3 DNA sequence: TGTGCCAGTAGTATGCCCCCCCTTCTTAGGCAGCCCCAGCATTTT. Translated, it gives CASSMPPLLRQPQHF.

This clonotype was detected many times. In DNA, the CDR3 is TGTGCCACCCAGGCCGGGGGGAACACTGAAGCTTTCTTT. Its translation: CATQAGGNTEAFF. The chain carries TRBV6-1 and TRBJ1-1; a possible D gene is TRBD1 (5 bases). This CDR3 has 13 amino acids. Trimming removed 10 bases from V and 1 base from J, with 13 bases in between. The germline CDR1 and CDR2 sequences are MNHNS and SASEGT.

The chain recombines TRBV7-9 with TRBJ1-3; D may be TRBD1 (6 bases). The germline V and J ends were trimmed by 5 bases and 0 bases, with 20 bases remaining between them. The V gene's germline CDR1 is SEHNR and CDR2 FQNEAQ (reference sequence). This CDR3 has 18 residues. The CDR3 DNA follows: TGTGCCAGCAGCCTCACAATGGACAGACATGGCTCTGGAAACACCATATATTTT. Protein sequence: CASSLTMDRHGSGNTIYF.

This clonotype has a handful of counts. The rearrangement links TRBV18 to TRBJ2-7; weak D call: TRBD2 (6 bases). The CDR3 consists of 14 residues. V shed 4 bases and J shed 11 bases, with 21 bases lying between them. Germline V CDR1 and CDR2: KGHSH, LQKENI. In DNA, the CDR3 is TGTGCCAGCTCACAGGTTGGGGAGGCGGCTGTAGAGTACTTC. Amino acid sequence: CASSQVGEAAVEYF.

This clonotype was seen more than once but under ten times. The chain is built from TRBV5-1 and TRBJ1-2; the match to TRBD1 covers 7 bases. The trim removed 4 bases at V and 3 bases at J, leaving 9 bases unmatched. CDR3 length: 15 amino acids. Germline V lookup: CDR1 SGHRS, CDR2 YFSETQ. This chain's CDR3 is CASSTTEGQYYGYTF. The CDR3 DNA follows: TGCGCCAGCAGCACAACCGAGGGACAGTACTATGGCTACACCTTC.

In this sample, this clonotype turned up many times. This chain joins TRBV7-9 and TRBJ2-1; weak D call: TRBD2 (6 bases). Germline CDR1 reads SEHNR; CDR2 reads FQNEAQ (reference sequence). The V end lost 5 bases, the J end lost 0 bases, and 14 bases lay between the germline ends. This CDR3 comprises 16 residues. The CDR3 here is CASSPQAGSSYNEQFF. CDR3 DNA: TGTGCCAGCAGCCCTCAAGCGGGTAGCTCCTACAATGAGCAGTTCTTC.